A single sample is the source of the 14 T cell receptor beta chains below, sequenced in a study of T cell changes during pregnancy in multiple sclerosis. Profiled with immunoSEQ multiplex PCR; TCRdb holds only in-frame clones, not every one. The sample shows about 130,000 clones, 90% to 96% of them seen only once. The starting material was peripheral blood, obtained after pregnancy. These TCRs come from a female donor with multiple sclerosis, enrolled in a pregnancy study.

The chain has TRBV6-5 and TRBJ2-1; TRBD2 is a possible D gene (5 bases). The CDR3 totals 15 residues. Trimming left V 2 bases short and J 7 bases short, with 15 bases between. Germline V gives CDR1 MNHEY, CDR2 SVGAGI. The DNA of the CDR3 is TGTGCCAGCAGTTACACCCGGGCGGGTGGGAATGAGCAGTTCTTC. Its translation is CASSYTRAGGNEQFF.

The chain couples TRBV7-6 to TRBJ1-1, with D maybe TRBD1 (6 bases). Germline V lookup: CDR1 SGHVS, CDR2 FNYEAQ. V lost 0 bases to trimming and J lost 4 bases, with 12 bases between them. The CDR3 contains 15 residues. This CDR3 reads CASSLAQGLGTEAFF. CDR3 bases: TGTGCCAGCAGCTTAGCACAGGGTCTGGGCACTGAAGCTTTCTTT.

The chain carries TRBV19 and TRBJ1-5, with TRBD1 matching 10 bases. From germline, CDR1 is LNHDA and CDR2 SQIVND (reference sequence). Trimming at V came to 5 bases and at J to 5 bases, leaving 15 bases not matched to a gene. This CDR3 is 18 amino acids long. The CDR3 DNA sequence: TGTGCCAGTAGTCCCTTAGGCGCCGGACAGGGGGTACATCAGCCCCAGCATTTT. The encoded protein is CASSPLGAGQGVHQPQHF.

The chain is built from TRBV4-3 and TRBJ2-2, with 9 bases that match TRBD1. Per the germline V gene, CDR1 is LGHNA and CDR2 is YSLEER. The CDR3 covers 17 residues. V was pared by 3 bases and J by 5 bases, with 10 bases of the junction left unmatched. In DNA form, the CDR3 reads TGCGCCAGCAGCCATCTTACACCGGGACAGGGAACCGGGGAGCTGTTTTTT. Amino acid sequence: CASSHLTPGQGTGELFF.

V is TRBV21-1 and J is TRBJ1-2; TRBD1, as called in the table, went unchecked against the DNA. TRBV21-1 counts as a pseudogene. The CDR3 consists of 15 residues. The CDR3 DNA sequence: TGTGCCAGCAGCAAAGGTCGTACAGGGGGTTATGGCTACACCTTC. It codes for CASSKGRTGGYGYTF.

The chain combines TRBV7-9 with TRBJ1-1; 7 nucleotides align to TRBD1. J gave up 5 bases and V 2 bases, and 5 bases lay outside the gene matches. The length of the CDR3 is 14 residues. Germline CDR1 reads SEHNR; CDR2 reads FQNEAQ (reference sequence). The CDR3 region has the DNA TGTGCCAGCAGCTTACAGACAGGGAATACTGAAGCTTTCTTT. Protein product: CASSLQTGNTEAFF.

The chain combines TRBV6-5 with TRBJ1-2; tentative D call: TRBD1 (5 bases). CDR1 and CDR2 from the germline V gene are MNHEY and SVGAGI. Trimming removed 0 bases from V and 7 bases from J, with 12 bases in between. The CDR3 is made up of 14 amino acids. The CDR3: CASSYSIAGPGYTF. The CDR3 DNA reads TGTGCCAGCAGTTACTCGATTGCGGGGCCTGGCTACACCTTC.

The CDR3 bases are TGTGCCAGCAGTTTCTGGACGGGATCTGACTACGAGCAGTACTTC. It specifies CASSFWTGSDYEQYF. This chain joins TRBV6-1 and TRBJ2-7; tentatively, D is TRBD2 (5 bases). Trimming shortened V by 5 bases and J by 3 bases, and 17 bases separated the two germline ends. This CDR3 is built from 15 residues. The germline V gene has CDR1 MNHNS and CDR2 SASEGT.

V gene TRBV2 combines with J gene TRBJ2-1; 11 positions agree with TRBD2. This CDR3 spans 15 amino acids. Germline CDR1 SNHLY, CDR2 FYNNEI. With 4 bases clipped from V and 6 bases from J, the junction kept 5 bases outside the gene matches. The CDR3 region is CASSGGTSGFNEQFF. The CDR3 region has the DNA TGTGCCAGCAGTGGAGGGACTAGCGGATTCAATGAGCAGTTCTTC.

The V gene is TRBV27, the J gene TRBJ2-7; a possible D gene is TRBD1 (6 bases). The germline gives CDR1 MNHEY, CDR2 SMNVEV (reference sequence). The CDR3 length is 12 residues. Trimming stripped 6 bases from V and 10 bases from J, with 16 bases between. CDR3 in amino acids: CASSRDTFEQYF. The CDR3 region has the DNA TGTGCCAGCAGCCGGGACACCTTCGAACAGTACTTC.

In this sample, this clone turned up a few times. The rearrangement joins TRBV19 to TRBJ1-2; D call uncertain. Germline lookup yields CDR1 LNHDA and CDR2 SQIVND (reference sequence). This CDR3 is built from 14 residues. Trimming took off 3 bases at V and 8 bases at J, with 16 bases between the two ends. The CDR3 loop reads CASSIGQTSPGYTF. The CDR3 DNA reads TGTGCCAGTAGTATTGGGCAGACCTCACCCGGCTACACCTTC.

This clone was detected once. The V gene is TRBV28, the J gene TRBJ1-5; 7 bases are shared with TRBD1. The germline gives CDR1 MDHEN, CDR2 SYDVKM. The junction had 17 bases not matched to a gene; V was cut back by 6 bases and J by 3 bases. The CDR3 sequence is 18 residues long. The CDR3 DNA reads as TGTGCCAGCAGGCGTGACAGGGCTTGGGAATTATTCAATCAGCCCCAGCATTTT. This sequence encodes CASRRDRAWELFNQPQHF.

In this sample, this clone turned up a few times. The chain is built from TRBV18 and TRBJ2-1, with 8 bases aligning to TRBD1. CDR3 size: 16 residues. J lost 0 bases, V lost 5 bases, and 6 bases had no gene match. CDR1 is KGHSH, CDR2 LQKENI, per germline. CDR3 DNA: TGTGCCAGCTCATTCAACAGGGGGAGCTCCTACAATGAGCAGTTCTTC. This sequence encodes CASSFNRGSSYNEQFF.

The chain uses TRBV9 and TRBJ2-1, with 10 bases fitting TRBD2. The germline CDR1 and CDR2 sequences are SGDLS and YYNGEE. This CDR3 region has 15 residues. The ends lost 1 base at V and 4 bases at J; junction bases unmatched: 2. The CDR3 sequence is CASSVLLAGYNEQFF. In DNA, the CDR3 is TGTGCCAGCAGCGTATTACTAGCGGGGTACAATGAGCAGTTCTTC.